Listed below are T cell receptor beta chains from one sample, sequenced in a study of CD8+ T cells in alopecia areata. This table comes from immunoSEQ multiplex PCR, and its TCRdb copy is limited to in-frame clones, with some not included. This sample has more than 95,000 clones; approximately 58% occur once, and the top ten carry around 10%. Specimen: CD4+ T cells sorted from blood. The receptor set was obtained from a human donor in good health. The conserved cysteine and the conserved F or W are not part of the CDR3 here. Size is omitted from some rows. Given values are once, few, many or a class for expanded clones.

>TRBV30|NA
AWSQHSTLGNTIY
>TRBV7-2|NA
ASSVYRGEQF
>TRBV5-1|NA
ASSPWGSEGSPLH
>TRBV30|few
AWSVQAAYGYT
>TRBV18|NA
ASSPSYRGGQPQH
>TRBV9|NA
ASSVAGGLSSYEQY
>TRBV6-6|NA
ASRVQDNQPQH
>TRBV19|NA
ASSIGRRAQNTEAF
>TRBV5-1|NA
ASSLGGSTYNEQF
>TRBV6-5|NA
ASSPNGNSYEQY
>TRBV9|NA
ASSVATGRSSGNTIY
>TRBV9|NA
ASRPTSGAGGANVLT
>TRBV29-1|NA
SVTDRGPYNEQF
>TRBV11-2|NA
ASSLEDGVNTGELF
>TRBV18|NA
ASSPVGASNQPQH
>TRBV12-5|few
ASGPPAAGEKTQY
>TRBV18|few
ASSPPAGANTEAF
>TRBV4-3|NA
ASSLSLREETQY
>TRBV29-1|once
SVRTGVNTEAF